The TCR beta chain under discussion was sequenced for a study of PD-1 blockade in classical Hodgkin lymphoma. Findings and caveats of the study: Nivolumab initiation under 1 year post-ASCT meant exclusion. Repertoire difference causes, possibly disease activity or prior therapy, remain undefined. Compared with baseline, CD4+ but not CD8+ TCR diversity had risen significantly by C4D1.

Note on this clone: The antigen is undetermined.

Every single patient, without exception, relapsed after autologous stem cell transplantation, and brentuximab vedotin exposure varied. Profiling relied on immunoSEQ multiplex PCR, and the TCRdb table lists in-frame clones only, not all of them. The data show some 18,000 clones, about 85% seen once. This specimen was peripheral blood mononuclear cells (PBMCs), taken before the second cycle of nivolumab. This sequence originates from a human donor with classical Hodgkin lymphoma.

CDR3 sequence (DNA): TGCGCCAGCAGCCAAGAGGTCCCCTACGTCTCCTACAATGAGCAGTTCTTC. The encoded protein is CASSQEVPYVSYNEQFF. The chain is built from TRBV4-3 and TRBJ2-1; D is unclear. Trimming left V 0 bases short and J 0 bases short, with 12 bases between. The CDR3 spans 17 residues. The germline V gene has CDR1 LGHNA and CDR2 YSLEER.